The next 16 T cell receptor beta chains were all read from a single sample in a study of T cells after posttransplantation cyclophosphamide. The table came from immunoSEQ multiplex PCR; TCRdb's copy has only in-frame clones and leaves some out. Altogether some 31,000 clones were found in the sample, and no singletons occur. Sequenced: PBMCs. Receptors originate from a woman aged 25-40 years in good health and a related stem cell transplant donor.

This clone has a count of ten or more. The junction does not match germline at one end; this may be a read error. The J gene is TRBJ2-2, the V gene TRBV7-2; TRBD2 aligns across 11 bases. The CDR3 is made up of 18 amino acids. Germline CDR1 SGHTA, CDR2 FQGNSA. In DNA form, the CDR3 reads TGTGCCAGCAGCTTAGCACCGGGACTAGCGGTTAACACGGGGGAGCTGTTTTTT. Amino acid sequence: CASSLAPGLAVNTGELFF.

This clone was observed many times. The chain combines TRBV19 with TRBJ2-1, with a possible D match to TRBD2 (6 bases). The V end lost 3 bases, the J end lost 4 bases, and 19 bases lay between the germline ends. This CDR3 is 17 amino acids long. The V gene's germline CDR1 is LNHDA and CDR2 SQIVND (reference sequence). CDR3 protein: CASSMVGVRDSYNEQFF. The CDR3 DNA reads TGTGCCAGTAGTATGGTAGGAGTTAGGGACTCATACAATGAGCAGTTCTTC.

The table lists this clone with many counts. The rearrangement links TRBV7-2 to TRBJ2-7, with 8 positions matching TRBD2. The CDR3 loop spans 14 amino acids. Germline V lookup: CDR1 SGHTA, CDR2 FQGNSA. Trimming cost V 6 bases and J 3 bases; bases outside gene matches: 7. This CDR3 is CASSRAGEVYEQYF. In nucleotides, the CDR3 is TGTGCCAGCAGTAGAGCGGGGGAGGTCTACGAGCAGTACTTC.

This clone was observed many times. CDR3 DNA sequence: TGTGCCAGCAGTAGGACAGCACCCTACGAGCAGTACTTC. Translated, it gives CASSRTAPYEQYF. The gene calls are TRBV12-3 or TRBV12-4 and TRBJ2-7; D may be TRBD1 (6 bases). The CDR3 covers 13 residues. V lost 5 bases and J 2 bases, leaving 10 bases between the germline ends.

This clone was counted ten times or more. The chain combines TRBV11-2 with TRBJ2-7; 8 bases are shared with TRBD1. Germline loops: CDR1 SGHAT, CDR2 FQNNGV. The CDR3 covers 14 residues. V shed 3 bases, J shed 5 bases, and the junction held 6 bases outside the gene matches. The CDR3 bases are TGTGCCAGCAGCTTTAGACAGGGGTACGACGAGCAGTACTTC. Its translation: CASSFRQGYDEQYF. The full variable domain, rest sourced from reference TRBV11-2 and TRBJ2-7, is EAGVAQSPRYKIIEKRQSVAFWCNPISGHATLYWYQQILGQGPKLLIQFQNNGVVDDSQLPKDRFSAERLKGVDSTLKIQPAKLEDSAVYLCASSFRQGYDEQYFGPGTRLTVT.

This clone showed up just a few times. The chain is built from TRBV30 and TRBJ2-3; D is perhaps TRBD1 (5 bases). The CDR3 runs 15 residues. Germline V gene data show CDR1 as GTSNPN and CDR2 as SVGIG (reference sequence). V was trimmed by 0 bases and J by 0 bases, leaving 10 bases between them. CDR3 amino acids: CAWSVTGLSTDTQYF. The DNA of the CDR3 is TGTGCCTGGAGTGTAACAGGCCTTAGCACAGATACGCAGTATTTT.

This clone was seen at least ten times. The junction differs from germline at one of its ends, possibly a read error. V is TRBV11-3 and J is TRBJ2-1; D unclear. Germline CDR1 SGHNT, CDR2 YENEEA. The CDR3 sequence is 13 residues long. CDR3 nucleotides: TGTGCCAGCAGCATAGAACTCTACAATGAGCAGTTCTTC. Its translation: CASSIELYNEQFF.

This clone was recorded a few times. V usage is TRBV4-2 and J usage is TRBJ2-2; D remains ambiguous. Germline CDR1 is LGHNA and CDR2 is YNFKEQ. The V gene lost 1 base and the J gene lost 7 bases, with 4 bases spanning the gap. The CDR3 contains 12 residues. CDR3 nucleotide sequence: TGTGCCAGCAGCCAAGTTAACGGGGAGCTGTTTTTT. Translating gives CASSQVNGELFF.

This clone has at least ten counts. This rearrangement joins TRBV28 to TRBJ1-3; TRBD1 is a possible D gene (5 bases). This CDR3 is built from 13 residues. Per the germline V gene, CDR1 is MDHEN and CDR2 is SYDVKM. Trimming took off 6 bases at V and 2 bases at J, with 8 bases between the two ends. This CDR3 is CASSLGPGNTIYF. The CDR3 coding sequence is TGTGCCAGCAGCCTGGGGCCTGGAAACACCATATATTTT.

This clone has a count of ten or more. The CDR3 region has the DNA TGCGCCAGCGCCCGGGACAGCGGTGTCTACGAGCAGTACTTC. Protein product: CASARDSGVYEQYF. The J gene is TRBJ2-7, the V gene TRBV10-2, with 7 bases identical to TRBD1. V trimming: 8 bases; J trimming: 3 bases; junction bases outside the gene matches: 10. Germline V gives CDR1 WSHSY, CDR2 SAAADI. The CDR3 totals 14 residues.

This clone showed up many times. This rearrangement joins TRBV19 to TRBJ1-1; D perhaps matches TRBD1 (5 bases). Germline-derived CDR1 and CDR2 are LNHDA and SQIVND (reference sequence). Trimming pared 4 bases from V and 11 bases from J, leaving 14 bases between. CDR3 length: 12 amino acids. The CDR3 sequence: CASSTRDFKAFF. The CDR3 DNA reads TGTGCCAGTAGTACACGGGACTTTAAGGCTTTCTTT.

This clone is termed medium-sized. The chain has TRBV11-3 and TRBJ2-3; 9 nucleotides align to TRBD2. V trimming: 5 bases; J trimming: 0 bases; junction bases outside the gene matches: 3. The germline CDR1 and CDR2 sequences are SGHNT and YENEEA. There are 15 residues in the CDR3. The CDR3 nucleotides read TGTGCCAGCAGCCTTAGCGGGAGTAGCACAGATACGCAGTATTTT. As protein: CASSLSGSSTDTQYF.

The V gene is TRBV7-2, the J gene TRBJ1-2, with TRBD1 matching over 8 bases. The CDR3 length is 15 residues. Looked up from germline, CDR1 is SGHTA and CDR2 is FQGNSA. After removal of 2 bases from V and 1 base from J, the junction contained 3 bases not matched to a gene. CDR3 nucleotides: TGTGCCAGCAGCTTAAAAACAGGGGGTAACTATGGCTACACCTTC. Encoded protein: CASSLKTGGNYGYTF.

This clone occurred many times. The chain recombines TRBV5-1 with TRBJ1-5, with a tentative D call TRBD1 (5 bases). Germline lookup yields CDR1 SGHRS and CDR2 YFSETQ. CDR3 length equals 13 residues. Trimming took off 7 bases at V and 3 bases at J, with 11 bases between the two ends. The chain's CDR3 is CASSEGPNQPQHF. In DNA form, the CDR3 reads TGCGCCAGCTCGGAGGGGCCCAATCAGCCCCAGCATTTT.

Ten or more counts support this clone. The chain uses TRBV6-5 and TRBJ2-3; D possibly corresponds to TRBD1 (6 bases). V dropped 6 bases and J dropped 3 bases, with 16 bases sitting between them. CDR3 length: 15 amino acids. The germline V gene has CDR1 MNHEY and CDR2 SVGAGI. This chain's CDR3 is CASSAPIQGTDTQYF. Written as DNA, the CDR3 is TGTGCCAGCAGCGCACCTATTCAGGGGACAGATACGCAGTATTTT.

In this sample, this clone turned up many times. The chain recombines TRBV6-1 with TRBJ1-3; D gene ambiguous. CDR1 and CDR2 from the germline V gene are MNHNS and SASEGT. This CDR3 spans 14 amino acids. Trimming pared 4 bases from V and 0 bases from J, leaving 7 bases between. CDR3 in amino acids: CASSARYSGNTIYF. DNA for the CDR3: TGTGCCAGCAGTGCCAGATACTCTGGAAACACCATATATTTT.